The rows below give T cell receptor beta chains drawn from one sample of a study of T cells in Graves' hyperthyroidism and ophthalmopathy. TCRdb re-derived calls from the multiplex PCR reads in MiXCR, one entry per CDR3 protein. Of 450,000 to 650,000 distinct CDR3 sequences listed, over 12% were seen once; the top ten hold about 6.6%. Sequencing used blood. These receptors were obtained from a woman under 30 with Graves' ophthalmopathy. CDR3s include the opening cysteine and the closing phenylalanine or tryptophan. The D gene is left open where the match is weak. Not all rows give a size; the values are once, few, many and, for expanded clones, a class.

J: TRBJ2-4; size: many; V: TRBV28; D: -; DNA: TGTGCCAGCAGTGGGGGAACAGTAAAGGATAATCTAGCCAAAAACATTCAGTACTTC; CDR3: CASSGGTVKDNLAKNIQYF
J: TRBJ1-4; size: many; V: TRBV12-3/TRBV12-4; D: -; DNA: TGTGCCAGCAGACCCGGGGCGCATGAAAAACTGTTTTTT; CDR3: CASRPGAHEKLFF
J: TRBJ2-7; size: many; V: TRBV20-1; D: TRBD2; DNA: TGCAGTGCTAGAGTCCCCGGGACTACCTCCTACGAGCAGTACTTC; CDR3: CSARVPGTTSYEQYF
J: TRBJ2-3; size: -; V: TRBV10-3; D: -; DNA: TGTGCCATCAGTGAGTCAGCTACGCAGTATTTT; CDR3: CAISESATQYF
J: TRBJ1-1; size: many; V: TRBV3-1; D: -; DNA: TGTGCCAGCAGCCAAAGAGCAGACGGGACTGAAGCTTTCTTT; CDR3: CASSQRADGTEAFF
J: TRBJ1-1; size: many; V: TRBV20-1; D: -; DNA: TGCAGTGCTAGGGCCCAGGGTTCCAGGAACACTGAAGCTTTCTTT; CDR3: CSARAQGSRNTEAFF
J: TRBJ1-2; size: once; V: TRBV4-3; D: -; DNA: TGCGCCAGCAGCCAAGATACCGCGGGGGGCCCCCTCCGAGGCTACACCTTC; CDR3: CASSQDTAGGPLRGYTF
J: TRBJ1-5; size: many; V: TRBV12-3/TRBV12-4; D: TRBD1; DNA: TGTGCCAGCAGTTTATGGACAGGGGGCAATCAGCCCCAGCATTTT; CDR3: CASSLWTGGNQPQHF
J: TRBJ1-5; size: -; V: TRBV15; D: TRBD1; DNA: TGTGCCACCAGCAGTTCCGGGACAGGGAAAAACCAGCCCCAGCATTTT; CDR3: CATSSSGTGKNQPQHF
J: TRBJ2-7; size: many; V: TRBV6-1; D: TRBD2; DNA: TGTGCCAGCAGAGCGGGAGGCCCCTCCTACGAGCAGTACTTC; CDR3: CASRAGGPSYEQYF
J: TRBJ2-1; size: -; V: TRBV4-1; D: TRBD2; DNA: TGCGCCAGCAGTCGAAAGCTAGCGGGAGAGAGAGGGCCCTACAATGAGCAGTTCTTC; CDR3: CASSRKLAGERGPYNEQFF
J: TRBJ2-5; size: many; V: TRBV10-2; D: -; DNA: TGCGCCAGCAGTGAACGACGTCAAGAGACCCAGTACTTC; CDR3: CASSERRQETQYF
J: TRBJ1-1; size: many; V: TRBV5-1; D: -; DNA: TGCGCCAGCAGCCGTACTCCCACTGAAGCTTTCTTT; CDR3: CASSRTPTEAFF
J: TRBJ1-2; size: -; V: TRBV20-1; D: TRBD1; DNA: TGCAGTGCTAGAGATTGGGAGACAGGGGGCGACTATGGCTACACCTTC; CDR3: CSARDWETGGDYGYTF
J: TRBJ2-3; size: many; V: TRBV7-2; D: TRBD2; DNA: TGTGCCAGCTCCACTAGCGGGAGAGGTGTTCCAGATACGCAGTATTTT; CDR3: CASSTSGRGVPDTQYF
J: TRBJ2-3; size: -; V: TRBV9; D: -; DNA: TGTGCCAGCAGCGCCTTGACGGGGATAGGGGGGCAGTATTTT; CDR3: CASSALTGIGGQYF
J: TRBJ2-7; size: few; V: TRBV20-1; D: -; DNA: TGCAGTGCTAGCCGGGGGGGGACAGGGTCCTACGAGCAGTACTTC; CDR3: CSASRGGTGSYEQYF
J: TRBJ1-2; size: -; V: TRBV29-1; D: -; DNA: TGCAGCGTTGCCAGGGGTACCGGCTACACCTTC; CDR3: CSVARGTGYTF
J: TRBJ2-5; size: many; V: TRBV27; D: TRBD2; DNA: TGTGCCAGCACCGCCGGGACTAGCGGCCAAGAGACCCAGTACTTC; CDR3: CASTAGTSGQETQYF
J: TRBJ2-3; size: -; V: TRBV5-1; D: -; DNA: TGCGCCAGCAGCCCGGGGCAGGAGTATAGCAATCAGCCCCAGTATTTT; CDR3: CASSPGQEYSNQPQYF
J: TRBJ2-1; size: many; V: TRBV3-1; D: TRBD2; DNA: TGTGCCAGCACCCCTATAGCGGGAGAAAATATAGGATACAATGAGCAGTTCTTC; CDR3: CASTPIAGENIGYNEQFF
J: TRBJ2-1; size: few; V: TRBV29-1; D: -; DNA: TGCAGCGTTGAAGGGTGGCAGATGGACAATGAGCAGTTCTTC; CDR3: CSVEGWQMDNEQFF
J: TRBJ1-3; size: few; V: TRBV20-1; D: -; DNA: TGCAGTGCTATAACCGGGACCGGCTCTGGAAACACCATATATTTT; CDR3: CSAITGTGSGNTIYF
J: TRBJ1-4; size: many; V: TRBV5-6; D: TRBD1; DNA: TGTGCCAGCGGATACTCCGGGACAGGCGAAAAACTGTTTTTT; CDR3: CASGYSGTGEKLFF
J: TRBJ2-5; size: many; V: TRBV20-1; D: -; DNA: TGCAGTGCTAGTATCTGGGACCCGTTGCCCCAGTACTTC; CDR3: CSASIWDPLPQYF
J: TRBJ2-1; size: -; V: TRBV10-3; D: TRBD2; DNA: TGTGCCATCAGTGATCCCGGGACTAGCGGGAGGGGGAATGAGCAGTTCTTC; CDR3: CAISDPGTSGRGNEQFF
J: TRBJ2-2; size: few; V: TRBV2; D: -; DNA: TGTGCCAGCAATGACGTACCGACCGGGGAGCTGTTTTTT; CDR3: CASNDVPTGELFF